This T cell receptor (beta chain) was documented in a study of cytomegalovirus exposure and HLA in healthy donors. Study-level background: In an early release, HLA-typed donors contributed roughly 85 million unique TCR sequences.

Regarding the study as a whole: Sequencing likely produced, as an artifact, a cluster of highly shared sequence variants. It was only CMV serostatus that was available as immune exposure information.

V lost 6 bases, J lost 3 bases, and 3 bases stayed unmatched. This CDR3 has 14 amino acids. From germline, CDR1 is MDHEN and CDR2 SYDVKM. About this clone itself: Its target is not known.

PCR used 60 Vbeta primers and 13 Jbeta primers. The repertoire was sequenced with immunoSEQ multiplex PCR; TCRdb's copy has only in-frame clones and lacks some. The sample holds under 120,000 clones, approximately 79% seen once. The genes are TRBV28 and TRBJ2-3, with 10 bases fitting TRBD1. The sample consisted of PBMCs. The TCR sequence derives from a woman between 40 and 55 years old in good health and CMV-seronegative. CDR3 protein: CASRDRGYTDTQYF. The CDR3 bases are TGTGCCAGCAGGGACAGGGGGTATACAGATACGCAGTATTTT. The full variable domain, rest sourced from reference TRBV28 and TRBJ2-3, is DVKVTQSSRYLVKRTGEKVFLECVQDMDHENMFWYRQDPGLGLRLIYFSYDVKMKEKGDIPEGYSVSREKKERFSLILESASTNQTSMYLCASRDRGYTDTQYFGPGTRLTVL.